These 6 T cell receptor beta chains were all obtained from the same sample, sequenced in a study of blood T cells in healthy people across ages. Through a sample-barcoded 5' primer and a J-beta primer mix, a second PCR was run for about 6 to 11 cycles. A single record per CDR3 protein comes from TCRdb applying MiXCR to the 5' RACE reads. The sample has around 1.7 million distinct CDR3 sequences, roughly 27% seen once. The sequenced material came from blood. These TCRs come from a woman in her thirties in good health.

The V and J genes are TRBV20-1 and TRBJ2-1; 8 bases fit TRBD2. The CDR3 has 16 amino acids. Trimming removed 0 bases from V and 3 bases from J; junction bases left unmatched: 7. In germline, CDR1 is DFQATT, CDR2 SNEGSKA (reference sequence). The CDR3 region is CSARDSASGLYNEQFF. In DNA form, the CDR3 reads TGCAGTGCTAGAGATTCAGCTAGCGGGCTCTACAATGAGCAGTTCTTC.

The sample holds one count of this clonotype. This chain uses TRBV5-1 with TRBJ2-5; 9 nucleotides agree with TRBD1. The CDR3 consists of 14 residues. The ends lost 4 bases at V and 5 bases at J; junction bases unmatched: 6. The V gene's germline CDR1 is SGHRS and CDR2 YFSETQ. The CDR3 region has the DNA TGCGCCAGCAGCCTGACAGGGGGAATTGAGACCCAGTACTTC. Translating gives CASSLTGGIETQYF.

This clonotype has a handful of counts. The chain recombines TRBV7-2 with TRBJ1-2, with D possibly TRBD1 on 6 matching bases. The CDR3 is made up of 15 amino acids. CDR1 and CDR2 (germline): SGHTA, FQGNSA. V was shortened by 6 bases and J by 4 bases, with 18 bases between the two germline ends. The CDR3: CASRGLQGLGYGYTF. Here the CDR3 DNA reads TGTGCCAGCAGGGGACTACAGGGACTCGGCTATGGCTACACCTTC.

This clonotype was observed many times. The chain has TRBV12-3 or TRBV12-4 and TRBJ2-5; weak D call: TRBD2 (6 bases). V was cut by 1 base and J by 5 bases, with 17 bases left in between. This CDR3 is 16 amino acids long. CDR3 amino acids: CASSLGGNSGGETQYF. The CDR3 region has the DNA TGTGCCAGCAGTTTAGGCGGGAACTCCGGCGGGGAGACCCAGTACTTC.

The rearrangement links TRBV4-3 to TRBJ1-5; D is unclear. The CDR3 has 15 residues. V was trimmed by 0 bases and J by 7 bases, leaving 13 bases between them. Per the germline V gene, CDR1 is LGHNA and CDR2 is YSLEER. CDR3 nucleotides: TGCGCCAGCAGCCAAGATGGGCACCCGGGACAGCCCCAGCATTTT. It translates to CASSQDGHPGQPQHF.

The sample holds a few counts of this clonotype. V gene TRBV27 combines with J gene TRBJ2-3; D gene ambiguous. This CDR3 has 14 residues. The V end was cut by 2 bases, the J end by 2 bases, with 8 bases between. Germline V gives CDR1 MNHEY, CDR2 SMNVEV (reference sequence). The CDR3 is CASSLTWSTDTQYF. CDR3 coding DNA: TGTGCCAGCAGTTTAACCTGGTCCACAGATACGCAGTATTTT.